This T cell receptor beta chain was sequenced for a study of CD8+ T cells in alopecia areata. General study findings and limits: Sharing of TCRs across patients appeared less clear than in mice, possibly for HLA-related reasons. Scalp lesions, especially in alopecia totalis/universalis, had higher clonality than normal scalp.

Extracted RNA was reverse transcribed into cDNA, the sequencing template. The repertoire was sequenced with immunoSEQ multiplex PCR; TCRdb's copy has only in-frame clones and lacks some. The sample shows about 180,000 clones, about 63% of them seen only once. Concerning this clone itself: Its antigen is unidentified.

Germline assignment: CDR1 LGHNA and CDR2 YSLEER. The CDR3 is 14 amino acids. V lost 0 bases and J 5 bases, leaving 11 bases between the germline ends. This sequence originates from a human donor with alopecia areata. This specimen consisted of CD4+ T cells sorted from blood, obtained at week 0. This sequence joins TRBV4-3 and TRBJ2-7; D is uncertain. CDR3 in DNA: TGCGCCAGCAGCCAAGATGGGCCCCCTGACGAGCAGTACTTC. Translation: CASSQDGPPDEQYF.